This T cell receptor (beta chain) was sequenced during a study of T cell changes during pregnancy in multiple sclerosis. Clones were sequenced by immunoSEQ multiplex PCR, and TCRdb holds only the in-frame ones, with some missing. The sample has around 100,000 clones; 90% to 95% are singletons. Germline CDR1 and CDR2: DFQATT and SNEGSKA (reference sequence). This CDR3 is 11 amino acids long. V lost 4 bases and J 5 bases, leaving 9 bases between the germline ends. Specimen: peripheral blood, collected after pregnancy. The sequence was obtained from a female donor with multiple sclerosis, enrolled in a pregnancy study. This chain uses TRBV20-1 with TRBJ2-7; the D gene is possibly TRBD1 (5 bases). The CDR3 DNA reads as TGCAGTGCTATCAGGGTCAACGAGCAGTACTTC. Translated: CSAIRVNEQYF.